This paragraph covers one T cell receptor (beta chain) sequence. Its antigen is currently unknown. These data originate in a study of cytomegalovirus exposure and HLA in healthy donors. General study points: Overall, roughly 150 TCR beta chains were annotated as cytomegalovirus-associated.

The PCR made use of 60 Vbeta and 13 Jbeta primers. Data came from immunoSEQ multiplex PCR; TCRdb stores just in-frame clones and leaves some out. Here the sample spans fewer than 250,000 clones, roughly 87% being singletons. J lost 2 bases, V lost 1 base, and 8 bases had no gene match. The CDR3 has 16 amino acids. Germline assignment: CDR1 SGHRS and CDR2 YFSETQ. The chain joins TRBV5-1 to TRBJ2-5; 7 nucleotides agree with TRBD1. The sample consisted of PBMCs. This TCR was sampled from a boy younger than 10 in good health and CMV-seronegative. CDR3 residues: CASSLMGQLGQETQYF. The CDR3 DNA sequence: TGCGCCAGCAGCTTGATGGGACAGTTAGGTCAAGAGACCCAGTACTTC.